This T cell receptor (beta chain) stems from a study of PD-1 blockade in classical Hodgkin lymphoma. Study-wide points: Significantly greater TCR diversity emerged by C4D1 in CD4+ cells but not CD8+ cells. Baseline TCR diversity was reportedly lower in newly diagnosed patients than healthy donors.

Patients all relapsed after autologous stem cell transplantation, and there was variation in brentuximab vedotin exposure. Produced via immunoSEQ multiplex PCR; TCRdb's table is partial and in-frame only. The top ten clones hold nearly 20% of a sample with about 110,000 clones, around 89% of them seen once. Comment on this clone: Its matching antigen is unknown.

CDR1 is SEHNR, CDR2 FQNEAQ, per germline (reference sequence). This CDR3 comprises 15 residues. Trimming shortened V by 3 bases and J by 6 bases, and 16 bases separated the two germline ends. The sequence was collected from a human donor with classical Hodgkin lymphoma. Sequenced here: peripheral blood mononuclear cells (PBMCs), sampled before the second cycle of nivolumab. The chain links TRBV7-9 to TRBJ2-3; possibly TRBD1 or TRBD2 for D (5 bases each). CDR3 in amino acids: CASSFLGMGEDTQYF. The CDR3 DNA reads as TGTGCCAGCAGCTTCCTGGGGATGGGGGAGGATACGCAGTATTTT.